The entry below describes one T cell receptor beta chain. Its antigen is as yet unknown. This sample is drawn from a study of CD8 T cells in ankylosing spondylitis. Study results and caveats: Certain motif variants had earlier been reported in reactive arthritis synovial fluid and blood. What appeared characteristic of ankylosing spondylitis blood was a TCR beta motif of fewer than ten highly homologous variants. Disease-linked clones were reportedly significantly enriched in matched ankylosing spondylitis synovial fluid.

The V and J ends lost 7 bases and 7 bases, in that order; junction bases with no gene match: 9. The CDR3 extends over 14 amino acids. From germline, CDR1 is MGHDK and CDR2 SYGVNS. It was by quantitative 5'-RACE with molecular barcodes that TCR beta libraries were made. TCRdb re-called the 5' RACE reads through MiXCR, storing one row per CDR3 protein. The data hold 450,000 or so distinct CDR3 sequences, with roughly 26% observed a single time. The receptor was isolated from a male donor with ankylosing spondylitis. This rearrangement joins TRBV25-1 to TRBJ1-4, with 7 bases matching TRBD1. Sequencing used blood, either unsorted or a sorted T cell fraction (not recorded which). CDR3 DNA: TGTGCCAGCACCGAACAGGGGCTTTCTGAAAAACTGTTTTTT. Translation: CASTEQGLSEKLFF.